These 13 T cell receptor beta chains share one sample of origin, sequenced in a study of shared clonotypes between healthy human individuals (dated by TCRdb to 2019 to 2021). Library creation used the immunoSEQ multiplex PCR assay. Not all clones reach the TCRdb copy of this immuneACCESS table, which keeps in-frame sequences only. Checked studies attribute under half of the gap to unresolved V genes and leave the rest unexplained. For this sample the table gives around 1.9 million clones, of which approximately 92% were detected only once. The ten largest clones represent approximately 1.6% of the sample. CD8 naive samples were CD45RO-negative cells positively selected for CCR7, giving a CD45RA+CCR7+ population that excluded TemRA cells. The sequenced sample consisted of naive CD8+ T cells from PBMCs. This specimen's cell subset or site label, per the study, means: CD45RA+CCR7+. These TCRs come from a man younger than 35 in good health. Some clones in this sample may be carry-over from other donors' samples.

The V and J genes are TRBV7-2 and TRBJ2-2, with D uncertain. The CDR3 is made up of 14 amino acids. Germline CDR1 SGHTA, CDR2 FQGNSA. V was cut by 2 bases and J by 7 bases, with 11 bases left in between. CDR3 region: CASSLRRDFGELFF. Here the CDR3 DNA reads TGTGCCAGCAGCTTAAGGCGTGACTTCGGGGAGCTGTTTTTT.

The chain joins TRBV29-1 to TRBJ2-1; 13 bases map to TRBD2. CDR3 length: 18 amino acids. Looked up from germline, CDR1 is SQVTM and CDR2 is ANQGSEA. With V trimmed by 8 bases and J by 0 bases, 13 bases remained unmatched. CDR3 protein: CSTGPGLAGRSSYNEQFF. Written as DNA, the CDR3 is TGCAGCACCGGTCCGGGACTAGCGGGAAGGAGCTCCTACAATGAGCAGTTCTTC.

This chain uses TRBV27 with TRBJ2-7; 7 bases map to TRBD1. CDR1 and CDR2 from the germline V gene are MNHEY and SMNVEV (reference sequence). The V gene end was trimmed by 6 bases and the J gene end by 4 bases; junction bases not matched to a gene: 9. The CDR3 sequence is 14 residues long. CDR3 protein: CASSETGNLYEQYF. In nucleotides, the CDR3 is TGTGCCAGCAGCGAGACAGGGAATTTATACGAGCAGTACTTC.

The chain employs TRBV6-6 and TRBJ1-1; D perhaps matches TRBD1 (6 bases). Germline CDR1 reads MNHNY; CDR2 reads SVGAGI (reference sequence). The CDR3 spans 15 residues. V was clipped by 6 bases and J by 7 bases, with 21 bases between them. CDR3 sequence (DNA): TGTGCCAGCAGAGAACCAGGACAGAATACATTTGAAGCTTTCTTT. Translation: CASREPGQNTFEAFF.

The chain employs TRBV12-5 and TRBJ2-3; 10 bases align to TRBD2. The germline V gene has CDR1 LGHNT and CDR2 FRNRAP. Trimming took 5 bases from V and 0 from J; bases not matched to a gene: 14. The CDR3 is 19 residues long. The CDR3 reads CASGTGVSGRSPSTDTQYF. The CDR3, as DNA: TGTGCTAGTGGTACCGGTGTTAGCGGGAGGTCTCCTAGCACAGATACGCAGTATTTT.

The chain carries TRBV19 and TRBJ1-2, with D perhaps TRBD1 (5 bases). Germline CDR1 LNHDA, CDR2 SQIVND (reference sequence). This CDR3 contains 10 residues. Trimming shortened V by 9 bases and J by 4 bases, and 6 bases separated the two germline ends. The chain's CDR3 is CARGVYGYTF. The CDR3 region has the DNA TGTGCCAGGGGGGTCTATGGCTACACCTTC.

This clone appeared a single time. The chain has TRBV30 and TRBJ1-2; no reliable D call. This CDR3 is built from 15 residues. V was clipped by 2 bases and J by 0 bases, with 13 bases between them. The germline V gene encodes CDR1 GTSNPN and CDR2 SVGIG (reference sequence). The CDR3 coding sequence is TGTGCCTGGAGTTTCGGTGAAGGAGCTAACTATGGCTACACCTTC. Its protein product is CAWSFGEGANYGYTF.

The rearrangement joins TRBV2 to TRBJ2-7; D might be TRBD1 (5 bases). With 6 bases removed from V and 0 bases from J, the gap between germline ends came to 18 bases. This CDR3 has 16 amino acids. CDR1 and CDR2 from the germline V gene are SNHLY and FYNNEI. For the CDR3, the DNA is TGTGCCAGCAGCGCCTCAACAGGTCTGAGCTCCTACGAGCAGTACTTC. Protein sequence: CASSASTGLSSYEQYF.

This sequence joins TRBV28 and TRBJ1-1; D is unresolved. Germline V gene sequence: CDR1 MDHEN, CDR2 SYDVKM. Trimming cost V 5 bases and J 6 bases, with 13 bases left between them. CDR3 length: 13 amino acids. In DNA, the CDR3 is TGTGCCAGCAGTCCGAACAGTCACGCTGAAGCTTTCTTT. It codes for CASSPNSHAEAFF.

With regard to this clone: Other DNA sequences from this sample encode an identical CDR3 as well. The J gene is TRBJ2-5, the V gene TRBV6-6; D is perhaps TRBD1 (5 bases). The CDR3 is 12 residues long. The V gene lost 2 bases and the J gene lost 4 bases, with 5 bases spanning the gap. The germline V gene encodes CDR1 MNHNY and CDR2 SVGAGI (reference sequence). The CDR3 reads CASSYRGETQYF. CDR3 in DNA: TGTGCCAGCAGTTACAGGGGAGAGACCCAGTACTTC.

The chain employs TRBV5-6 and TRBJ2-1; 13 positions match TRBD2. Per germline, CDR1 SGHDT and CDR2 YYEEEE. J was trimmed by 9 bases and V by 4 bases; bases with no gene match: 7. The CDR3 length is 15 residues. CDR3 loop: CASSEGTSGIAEQFF. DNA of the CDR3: TGTGCCAGCAGCGAAGGGACTAGCGGGATAGCTGAGCAGTTCTTC.

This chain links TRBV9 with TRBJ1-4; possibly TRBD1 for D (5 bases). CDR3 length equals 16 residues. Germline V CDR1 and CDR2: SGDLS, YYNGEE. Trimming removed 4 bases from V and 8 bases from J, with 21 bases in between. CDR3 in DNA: TGTGCCAGCAGCCCCCACTCTCCCAACCAGGGCGAAAAACTGTTTTTT. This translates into CASSPHSPNQGEKLFF.

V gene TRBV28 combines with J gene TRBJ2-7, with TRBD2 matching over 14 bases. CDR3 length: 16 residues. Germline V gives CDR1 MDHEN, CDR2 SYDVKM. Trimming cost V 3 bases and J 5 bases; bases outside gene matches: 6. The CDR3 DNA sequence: TGTGCCAGCAGTTTGACTAGCGGGAGGGCCTTCGACGAGCAGTACTTC. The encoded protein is CASSLTSGRAFDEQYF.